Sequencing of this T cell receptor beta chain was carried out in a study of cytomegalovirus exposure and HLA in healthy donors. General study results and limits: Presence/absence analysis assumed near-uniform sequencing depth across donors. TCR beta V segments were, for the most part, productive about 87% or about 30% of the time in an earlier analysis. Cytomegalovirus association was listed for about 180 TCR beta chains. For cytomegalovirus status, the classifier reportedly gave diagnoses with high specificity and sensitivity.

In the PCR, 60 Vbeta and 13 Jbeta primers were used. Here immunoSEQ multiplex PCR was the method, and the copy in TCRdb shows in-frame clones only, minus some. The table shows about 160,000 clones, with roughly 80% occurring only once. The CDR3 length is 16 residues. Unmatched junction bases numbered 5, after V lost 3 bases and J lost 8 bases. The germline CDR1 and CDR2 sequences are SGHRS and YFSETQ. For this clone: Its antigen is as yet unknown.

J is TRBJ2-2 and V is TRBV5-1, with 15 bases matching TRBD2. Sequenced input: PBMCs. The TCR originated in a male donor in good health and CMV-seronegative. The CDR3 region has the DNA TGCGCCAGCAGCTGGGGACTAGCGGGAGGAGGAGGGGAGCTGTTTTTT. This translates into CASSWGLAGGGGELFF.